The clone carrying this TCR beta chain turned up a few times. Its cognate antigen is unknown. These data come from a study of identical twins. Regarding the study as a whole: Invariant MAIT and iNKT cells are populations that could partly confound zero-insertion analyses.

TCRdb re-called the 5' RACE reads through MiXCR, storing one row per CDR3 protein. The repertoire includes 300,000 to 400,000 distinct CDR3 sequences, 12% of them detected once, and approximately 7.6% sits in the top ten. The sample was also reused in another study, on yellow fever vaccine responses in identical twins.

The specimen sequenced was CD8+ T cells sorted from blood. The sequence was obtained from a woman aged 18 to 35 in good health.

The CDR3 sequence is CSVLTGGSFYNEQFF. CDR3 bases: TGCAGCGTCCTCACCGGGGGGAGTTTTTACAATGAGCAGTTCTTC. The rearrangement joins TRBV29-1 to TRBJ2-1; TRBD2 matches 7 bases. Germline CDR1 reads SQVTM; CDR2 reads ANQGSEA. J was trimmed by 4 bases and V by 6 bases; bases with no gene match: 12. The CDR3 covers 15 residues.